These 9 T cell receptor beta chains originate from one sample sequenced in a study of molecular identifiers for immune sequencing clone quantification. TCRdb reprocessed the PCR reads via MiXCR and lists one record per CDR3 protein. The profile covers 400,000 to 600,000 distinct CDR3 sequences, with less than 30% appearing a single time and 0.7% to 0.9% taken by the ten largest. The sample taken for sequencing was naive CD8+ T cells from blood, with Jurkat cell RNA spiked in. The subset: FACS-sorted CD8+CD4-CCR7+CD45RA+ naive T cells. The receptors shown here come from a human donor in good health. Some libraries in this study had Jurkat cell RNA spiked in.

CDR3 region: CASSQESRGWGTEAFF. For the CDR3, the DNA is TGCGCCAGCAGCCAAGAATCCAGGGGGTGGGGCACTGAAGCTTTCTTT. The rearrangement links TRBV4-3 to TRBJ1-1; TRBD1 matches at 7 bases. In germline, CDR1 is LGHNA, CDR2 YSLEER. V trimming: 0 bases; J trimming: 4 bases; junction bases outside the gene matches: 8. The CDR3 totals 16 residues.

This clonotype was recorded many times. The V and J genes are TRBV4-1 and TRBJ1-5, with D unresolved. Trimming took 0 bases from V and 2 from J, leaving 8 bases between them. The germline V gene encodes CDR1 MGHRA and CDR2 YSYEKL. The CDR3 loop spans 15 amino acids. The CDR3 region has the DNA TGCGCCAGCAGCCAAGAAACGCTCGGCAATCAGCCCCAGCATTTT. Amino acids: CASSQETLGNQPQHF.

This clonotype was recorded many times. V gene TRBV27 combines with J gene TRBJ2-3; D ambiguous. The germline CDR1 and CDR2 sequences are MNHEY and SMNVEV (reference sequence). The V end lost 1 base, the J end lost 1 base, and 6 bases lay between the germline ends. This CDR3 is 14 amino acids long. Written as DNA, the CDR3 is TGTGCCAGCAGTTTATTTGCGGGCACAGATACGCAGTATTTT. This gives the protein CASSLFAGTDTQYF.

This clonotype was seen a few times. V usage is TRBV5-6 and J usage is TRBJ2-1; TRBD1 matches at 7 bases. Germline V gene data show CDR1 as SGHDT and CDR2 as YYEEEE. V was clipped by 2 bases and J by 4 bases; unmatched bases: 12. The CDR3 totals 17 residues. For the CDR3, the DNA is TGTGCCAGCAGCTTAGGGCCTTCACCGGGACAGTACAATGAGCAGTTCTTC. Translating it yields CASSLGPSPGQYNEQFF.

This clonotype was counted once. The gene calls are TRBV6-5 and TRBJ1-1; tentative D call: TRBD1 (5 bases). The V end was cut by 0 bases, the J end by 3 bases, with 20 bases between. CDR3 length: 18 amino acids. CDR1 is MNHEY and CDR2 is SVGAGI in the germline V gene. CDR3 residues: CASSYSSPSVTGDTEAFF. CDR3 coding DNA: TGTGCCAGCAGTTACTCCTCACCGTCGGTGACGGGGGACACTGAAGCTTTCTTT.

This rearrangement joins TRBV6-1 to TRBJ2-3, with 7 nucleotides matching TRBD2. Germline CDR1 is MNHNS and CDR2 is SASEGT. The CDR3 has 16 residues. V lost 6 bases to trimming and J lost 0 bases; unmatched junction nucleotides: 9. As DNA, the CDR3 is TGTGCCAGCAGCGAATGGGAGGGCTCAAGCACAGATACGCAGTATTTT. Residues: CASSEWEGSSTDTQYF.

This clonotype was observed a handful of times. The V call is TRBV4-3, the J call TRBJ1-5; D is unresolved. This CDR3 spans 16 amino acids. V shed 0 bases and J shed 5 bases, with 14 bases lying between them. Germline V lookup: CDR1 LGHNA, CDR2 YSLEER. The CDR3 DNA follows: TGCGCCAGCAGCCAAGATCATGTGCCGTCGGATCAGCCCCAGCATTTT. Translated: CASSQDHVPSDQPQHF.

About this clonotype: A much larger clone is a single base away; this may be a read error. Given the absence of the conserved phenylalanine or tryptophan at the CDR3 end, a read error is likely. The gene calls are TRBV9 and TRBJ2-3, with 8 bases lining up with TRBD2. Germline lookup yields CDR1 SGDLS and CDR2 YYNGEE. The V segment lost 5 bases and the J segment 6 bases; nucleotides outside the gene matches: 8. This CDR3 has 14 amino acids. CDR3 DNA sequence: TGTGCCAGCAGTCTCTCCCGGACTAGCGATACGCAGTATTCT. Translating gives CASSLSRTSDTQYS.

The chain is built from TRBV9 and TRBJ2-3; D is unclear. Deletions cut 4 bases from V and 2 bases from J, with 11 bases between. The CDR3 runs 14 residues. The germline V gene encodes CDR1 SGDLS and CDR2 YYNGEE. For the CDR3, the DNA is TGTGCCAGCAGCCTAGGACGATACACAGATACGCAGTATTTT. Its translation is CASSLGRYTDTQYF.